Listed below are T cell receptor beta chains from one sample, sequenced in a study of T cells in Graves' hyperthyroidism and ophthalmopathy. Via MiXCR, TCRdb re-called the multiplex PCR reads, giving one row per CDR3 protein. The table lists approximately 260,000 distinct CDR3 sequences, approximately 14% of them singletons. The sample was blood. Every receptor here comes from a woman aged 45-60 years with Graves' hyperthyroidism that later progressed to Graves' ophthalmopathy. CDR3s include the opening cysteine and the closing phenylalanine or tryptophan. The D gene is left open where the match is weak. Some rows have no size entry. The others give once, few or many, or a class for an expanded clone.

D gene	J gene	V gene	clone size	CDR3 protein
-	TRBJ1-1	TRBV4-1	many	CASSQRLLNTEAFF
TRBD1	TRBJ2-7	TRBV10-1	-	CASSDGGTGYEQYF
-	TRBJ2-7	TRBV20-1	many	CSAGQTRPYEQYF
-	TRBJ2-1	TRBV4-2	-	CASSQGKSISSYNEQFF
-	TRBJ2-1	TRBV25-1	few	CASSPQGGVYNEQFF
-	TRBJ2-7	TRBV28	many	CASSFWGSNEQYF
TRBD1	TRBJ2-6	TRBV19	few	CASSLRTGKSGANVLTF
TRBD1	TRBJ1-1	TRBV7-9	many	CASRIQTGVPNTEAFF
-	TRBJ1-4	TRBV6-1	-	CAGGKANEKLFF
-	TRBJ2-5	TRBV10-3	many	CAISESPLQYF
-	TRBJ1-4	TRBV18	once	CASSLRAATNEKLFF
TRBD2	TRBJ2-1	TRBV5-1	many	CASSHPGLAGVLSSYNEQFF
-	TRBJ2-7	TRBV20-1	many	CSAITPVEGEQYF
TRBD1	TRBJ2-6	TRBV9	few	CASSVDPRTGVGANVLTF
-	TRBJ1-1	TRBV15	few	CATSREWGGDTEAFF